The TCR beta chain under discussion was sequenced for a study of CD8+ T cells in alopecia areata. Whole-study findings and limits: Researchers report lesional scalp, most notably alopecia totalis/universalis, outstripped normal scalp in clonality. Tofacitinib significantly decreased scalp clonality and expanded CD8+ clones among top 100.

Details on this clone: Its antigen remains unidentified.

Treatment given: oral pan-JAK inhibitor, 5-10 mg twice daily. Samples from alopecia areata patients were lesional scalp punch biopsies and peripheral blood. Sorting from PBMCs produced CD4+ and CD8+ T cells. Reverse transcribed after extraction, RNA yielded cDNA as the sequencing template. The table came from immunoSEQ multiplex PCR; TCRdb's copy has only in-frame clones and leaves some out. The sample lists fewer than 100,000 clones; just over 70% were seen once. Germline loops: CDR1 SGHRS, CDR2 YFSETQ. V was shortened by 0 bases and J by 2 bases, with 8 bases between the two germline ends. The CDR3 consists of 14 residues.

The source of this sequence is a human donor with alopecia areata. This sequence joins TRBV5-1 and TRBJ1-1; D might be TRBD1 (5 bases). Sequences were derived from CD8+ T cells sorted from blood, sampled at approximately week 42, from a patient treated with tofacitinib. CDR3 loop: CASSLAGGNTEAFF. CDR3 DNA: TGCGCCAGCAGCTTGGCCGGGGGTAACACTGAAGCTTTCTTT.